This T cell receptor beta chain was sequenced for a study of shared clonotypes between healthy human individuals. Looking at the study overall: Each donor's CD8 memory used one plate, CD8 naive two, each CD4 subset three.

Terminally differentiated effector memory CD45RA+ cells were excluded from the naive CD8 cells, which were CD45RO-negative and positively selected for CCR7. General study points: Researchers found naive subsets generally carried larger estimated richness than memory subsets. Genetic and exposure-history diversity was limited by the few donors.

Only in-frame clones appear in the TCRdb table, and some are missing; sequencing was by immunoSEQ multiplex PCR. The sample has roughly 850,000 clones, around 96% seen once. V shed 8 bases and J shed 3 bases, with 21 bases lying between them. Per the germline V gene, CDR1 is SGHVS and CDR2 is FQNEAQ. The CDR3 is 16 residues long. About this clone itself: Its antigen is undetermined.

The clonotype originates from a man younger than 40 in good health. Material for sequencing was naive CD8+ T cells sorted from blood. The rearrangement links TRBV7-8 to TRBJ2-3; D might be TRBD1 (5 bases). DNA for the CDR3: TGTGCCAGCGATCGGTTGGGGCCAGGACGTACAGATACGCAGTATTTT. Its protein is CASDRLGPGRTDTQYF.